The clone carrying this T cell receptor (beta chain) has a single count. Its antigen is undetermined. The sample carries other DNA sequences with the same CDR3. Per germline, CDR1 SGHRS and CDR2 YFSETQ. The CDR3 is made up of 15 amino acids. The J segment lost 2 bases and the V segment lost 3 bases, leaving 3 bases of the junction unmatched. The data belong to a study of shared clonotypes between healthy human individuals. Study outcomes and limitations: Naive subsets tended to show greater estimated richness than memory subsets.

The method was immunoSEQ multiplex PCR; TCRdb's version includes in-frame clones alone and lacks a portion of them. The data contain 2 million to 2.5 million clones, just under 95% of them singletons. This chain joins TRBV5-1 and TRBJ2-2, with 8 bases aligning to TRBD1. The sample taken for sequencing was naive CD4+ T cells from PBMCs. Indicated subset: CD45RA+ positively selected. The source of this sequence is a man aged 18 to 30 in good health. Some clones in this sample may be carry-over from other donors' samples. The chain's CDR3 is CASSWGTGNTGELFF. CDR3 nucleotide sequence: TGCGCCAGCAGCTGGGGGACAGGTAACACCGGGGAGCTGTTTTTT.